Here is one T cell receptor beta chain with its context. Trimming pared 2 bases from V and 0 bases from J, leaving 8 bases between. The CDR3 contains 16 residues. The germline V gene encodes CDR1 MDHEN and CDR2 SYDVKM. The sample originates from a study of blood T cell repertoires in COVID-19. For the study at large: Samples of COVID-19 (acute and convalescent) were obtained from the United States, Italy and Spain. The analysed material was cDNA or gDNA that came from T cells, B-cell-depleted T cells, or PBMCs.

As originally analysed: Reference gene primers were amplified, and this amplification served to estimate nucleated cell counts. Generated by immunoSEQ multiplex PCR, the TCRdb table keeps only in-frame clones and is missing some. V, J and clone size reflect that table, while D and trimming were determined from the DNA. The data contain about 220,000 clones, around 80% of them singletons. This receptor was taken from a man aged 50-60 years with active or convalescent COVID-19. Input material: peripheral blood. V is TRBV28 and J is TRBJ1-6, with D hard to call. CDR3 nucleotides: TGTGCCAGCAGTTTAGGTTCTAACTCCTATAATTCACCCCTCCACTTT. Protein product: CASSLGSNSYNSPLHF. The full variable domain, in which reference TRBV28 and TRBJ1-6 provide the parts outside the CDR3, is DVKVTQSSRYLVKRTGEKVFLECVQDMDHENMFWYRQDPGLGLRLIYFSYDVKMKEKGDIPEGYSVSREKKERFSLILESASTNQTSMYLCASSLGSNSYNSPLHFGNGTRLTVT.